Below are 16 T cell receptor beta chains sequenced from a single sample in a study of blood T cell repertoires in COVID-19. Some clones are missing from TCRdb's copy, which holds only in-frame ones; the method was immunoSEQ multiplex PCR. Among 210,000 or so clones listed, over 75% were seen once. The sequencing sample was made of PBMCs or T cells enriched from blood (not recorded which). These receptor sequences come from a man aged 25-45 years with acute COVID-19.

The V and J genes are TRBV19 and TRBJ1-3; 8 nucleotides match TRBD1. V lost 5 bases and J lost 4; bases outside the gene matches: 13. CDR1 and CDR2 (germline): LNHDA, SQIVND (reference sequence). This CDR3 has 17 residues. The DNA for the CDR3 is TGTGCCAGTAGTCAATCCAGGACAGGGAGGTGGGGAAACACCATATATTTT. Encoded protein: CASSQSRTGRWGNTIYF.

V and J are TRBV12-3 or TRBV12-4 and TRBJ1-1; 8 nucleotides match TRBD1. The CDR3 has 12 residues. The V and J ends lost 1 base and 11 bases, in that order; junction bases with no gene match: 3. This chain's CDR3 is CASSLGTGNAFF. For the CDR3, the DNA is TGTGCCAGCAGTTTAGGGACAGGGAATGCTTTCTTT.

The rearrangement uses TRBV6-1 and TRBJ1-6; no firm D call. CDR1 is MNHNS, CDR2 SASEGT, per germline. CDR3 length: 17 amino acids. V shed 2 bases and J shed 0 bases, with 11 bases lying between them. CDR3 loop: CASSEQPVSSYNSPLHF. The CDR3 nucleotides are TGTGCCAGCAGTGAACAACCGGTTAGCTCCTATAATTCACCCCTCCACTTT.

The CDR3 DNA sequence: TGTGCCAGTAGTCCCCGTGTCGACAATGGCTACACCTTC. This sequence encodes CASSPRVDNGYTF. This chain connects TRBV19 to TRBJ1-2; D is ambiguous. The CDR3 is 13 residues long. V was cut by 5 bases and J by 6 bases, with 13 bases left in between. Germline V gives CDR1 LNHDA, CDR2 SQIVND (reference sequence).

V gene TRBV5-1 combines with J gene TRBJ2-5; 12 nucleotides match TRBD1. Trimming removed 0 bases from V and 5 bases from J; junction bases left unmatched: 5. The V gene's germline CDR1 is SGHRS and CDR2 YFSETQ. The CDR3 extends over 16 amino acids. CDR3 in DNA: TGCGCCAGCAGCTTGGGGGGACAGGGGGCGCGGGAGACCCAGTACTTC. This translates into CASSLGGQGARETQYF.

The chain couples TRBV7-9 to TRBJ2-7; 9 bases agree with TRBD1. Germline CDR1 SEHNR, CDR2 FQNEAQ (reference sequence). There are 14 residues in the CDR3. The V and J ends lost 5 bases and 5 bases, in that order; junction bases with no gene match: 7. CDR3 sequence (DNA): TGTGCCAGCAGCCCACCGGGACAGGGCAACGAGCAGTACTTC. Translated, it gives CASSPPGQGNEQYF.

V gene TRBV2 combines with J gene TRBJ1-3, with D uncertain. CDR1 and CDR2 (germline): SNHLY, FYNNEI. Trimming removed 5 bases from V and 0 bases from J, with 14 bases in between. CDR3 length: 16 residues. CDR3 residues: CASSFQGGTSGNTIYF. The CDR3 nucleotides read TGTGCCAGCAGTTTCCAAGGAGGCACCTCTGGAAACACCATATATTTT.

The chain links TRBV14 to TRBJ1-2, with TRBD1 matching 7 bases. The length of the CDR3 is 15 residues. Trimming took 4 bases from V and 4 from J; bases not matched to a gene: 9. Germline V gene data show CDR1 as SGHDN and CDR2 as FVKESK. This CDR3 reads CASSPQIRQGYGYTF. DNA for the CDR3: TGTGCCAGCAGCCCTCAGATCCGACAGGGCTATGGCTACACCTTC.

The V and J genes are TRBV29-1 and TRBJ2-5; TRBD1 agrees at 7 bases. CDR3 length equals 17 residues. Trimming cost V 3 bases and J 1 base; bases outside gene matches: 14. Looked up from germline, CDR1 is SQVTM and CDR2 is ANQGSEA. DNA of the CDR3: TGCAGCGTTGATCTGTGGGGCAGGGGGATCGGCCAAGAGACCCAGTACTTC. This translates into CSVDLWGRGIGQETQYF.

The V and J genes are TRBV5-1 and TRBJ1-4; the D is unclear. The V gene's germline CDR1 is SGHRS and CDR2 YFSETQ. This CDR3 has 17 amino acids. V was shortened by 0 bases and J by 0 bases, with 12 bases between the two germline ends. CDR3 nucleotide sequence: TGCGCCAGCAGCTTGGGATTTCGCGGTGCAACTAATGAAAAACTGTTTTTT. It specifies CASSLGFRGATNEKLFF.

This chain uses TRBV28 with TRBJ1-5; 10 positions match TRBD1. The CDR3 spans 16 residues. V shed 6 bases, J shed 6 bases, and the junction held 11 bases outside the gene matches. Germline CDR1 is MDHEN and CDR2 is SYDVKM. CDR3 in amino acids: CASRPRDRGPVQPQHF. The CDR3 coding sequence is TGTGCCAGCAGACCCCGGGACAGGGGCCCTGTTCAGCCCCAGCATTTT.

V is TRBV11-2 and J is TRBJ2-7; D may be TRBD1 (6 bases). V was cut by 5 bases and J by 0 bases, with 17 bases left in between. From germline, CDR1 is SGHAT and CDR2 FQNNGV. The CDR3 sequence is 16 residues long. The CDR3 sequence is CASSPLPRGASYEQYF. DNA of the CDR3: TGTGCCAGCAGCCCACTACCCAGGGGCGCCTCCTACGAGCAGTACTTC.

The rearrangement joins TRBV11-2 to TRBJ2-1; 8 bases align to TRBD2. This CDR3 has 15 amino acids. Unmatched junction bases numbered 6, after V lost 4 bases and J lost 4 bases. CDR1 is SGHAT, CDR2 FQNNGV, per germline. CDR3: CASSSRERGYNEQFF. CDR3 nucleotide sequence: TGTGCCAGCAGCTCGCGCGAGCGGGGGTACAATGAGCAGTTCTTC.

Only a few counts were recorded for this clone. The rearrangement joins TRBV5-1 to TRBJ2-7; D perhaps matches TRBD2 (6 bases). From germline, CDR1 is SGHRS and CDR2 YFSETQ. The CDR3 runs 15 residues. V shed 4 bases and J shed 1 base, with 15 bases lying between them. The CDR3 coding sequence is TGCGCCAGCAGCAGGAGGGAGGTGGAGTCCTACGAGCAGTACTTC. It is translated as CASSRREVESYEQYF.

This clone occurred many times. The J gene is TRBJ2-7, the V gene TRBV6-5; 10 bases fit TRBD1. The length of the CDR3 is 15 residues. Per germline, CDR1 MNHEY and CDR2 SVGAGI. The J segment lost 0 bases and the V segment lost 6 bases, leaving 5 bases of the junction unmatched. In nucleotides, the CDR3 is TGTGCCAGCAGCCAGGGACAGGGGAGCTCCTACGAGCAGTACTTC. Encoded protein: CASSQGQGSSYEQYF.

The rearrangement links TRBV29-1 to TRBJ1-2; perhaps TRBD1 as D (6 bases). Per the germline V gene, CDR1 is SQVTM and CDR2 is ANQGSEA. The CDR3 runs 11 residues. The V end was cut by 6 bases, the J end by 6 bases, with 11 bases between. CDR3 DNA sequence: TGCAGCGTAAGGACAGCTAATGGCTACACCTTC. It codes for CSVRTANGYTF.